What follows is one TCR beta chain and its context. This sample was included in a study of cytomegalovirus exposure and HLA in healthy donors. Those who donated were healthy bone marrow donors. The PCR was carried out with 60 Vbeta primers and 13 Jbeta primers. Assay used: immunoSEQ multiplex PCR; TCRdb lists only in-frame clones, some missing. This sample yields around 120,000 clones, of which about 76% are seen a single time; around 0.7% belongs to the top ten. The receptor was isolated from a man younger than 30 in good health and CMV-seronegative. The sequenced sample was PBMCs.

Written as DNA, the CDR3 is TGTGCCAGCAGCCAACAGAGCGGGGGGGCCCTCGGGGAGCTGTTTTTT. It codes for CASSQQSGGALGELFF. This rearrangement joins TRBV14 to TRBJ2-2; 10 bases map to TRBD2. Germline trimming cut 2 bases from V and 7 bases from J; bases unmatched to any gene: 7. This CDR3 is built from 16 residues. CDR1 and CDR2 from the germline V gene are SGHDN and FVKESK. The whole variable domain, filled in from reference TRBV14 and TRBJ2-2, reads EAGVTQFPSHSVIEKGQTVTLRCDPISGHDNLYWYRRVMGKEIKFLLHFVKESKQDESGMPNNRFLAERTGGTYSTLKVQPAELEDSGVYFCASSQQSGGALGELFFGEGSRLTVL.